Below, 22 T cell receptor beta chains from the same sample are listed, as sequenced in a study of cytomegalovirus exposure and HLA in healthy donors. The PCR made use of 60 Vbeta and 13 Jbeta primers. The assay was immunoSEQ multiplex PCR, and TCRdb's table has in-frame clones only and misses some. This table has about 180,000 clones, 75% to 85% appearing once. Material for sequencing was PBMCs. The receptors come from a girl aged 2-10 years in good health and CMV-seropositive.

This rearrangement joins TRBV19 to TRBJ2-3; 7 bases fit TRBD1. V lost 7 bases, J lost 2 bases, and 12 bases stayed unmatched. CDR1 LNHDA and CDR2 SQIVND come from the germline V gene (reference sequence). The CDR3 contains 16 residues. In DNA, the CDR3 is TGTGCCAGTAAACAACAGGGGCGGGTCCTCACAGATACGCAGTATTTT. It yields the protein CASKQQGRVLTDTQYF.

CDR3 sequence (DNA): TGTGCCAGCAGCCTAGAAAGACTAGCGGGAGCAGATACGCAGTATTTT. It specifies CASSLERLAGADTQYF. The V gene is TRBV4-2, the J gene TRBJ2-3; 12 bases line up with TRBD2. The CDR3 runs 16 residues. Germline CDR1 and CDR2: LGHNA and YNFKEQ. The junction had 6 bases not matched to a gene; V was cut back by 4 bases and J by 4 bases.

The rearrangement links TRBV5-1 to TRBJ2-2; a weak D match, TRBD1 (7 bases). The CDR3 contains 15 residues. CDR1 is SGHRS and CDR2 is YFSETQ in the germline V gene. V was pared by 3 bases and J by 3 bases, with 12 bases between. The CDR3 reads CASSSGDRDTGELFF. CDR3 nucleotide sequence: TGCGCCAGCAGCTCGGGGGACAGAGACACCGGGGAGCTGTTTTTT.

CDR3: CASSQGYGQLTSYEQYF. In nucleotides, the CDR3 is TGTGCCAGCAGCCAAGGGTACGGACAGCTGACCTCCTACGAGCAGTACTTC. This chain connects TRBV4-2 to TRBJ2-7, with D possibly being TRBD1 (6 bases). CDR1 LGHNA and CDR2 YNFKEQ come from the germline V gene. Trimming took off 1 base at V and 0 bases at J, with 16 bases between the two ends. The CDR3 is made up of 17 amino acids.

This clone was seen a single time. The gene calls are TRBV12-5 and TRBJ1-1; TRBD1 matches at 10 bases. Germline CDR1 is LGHNT and CDR2 is FRNRAP. The CDR3 loop spans 16 amino acids. The junction had 10 bases not matched to a gene; V was cut back by 4 bases and J by 5 bases. The CDR3 DNA is TGTGCTAGTGGTTCACGGGGGGACAGGGGTCGGACTGAAGCTTTCTTT. Protein sequence: CASGSRGDRGRTEAFF.

This sequence joins TRBV11-3 and TRBJ2-7; 7 bases are shared with TRBD1. J was trimmed by 11 bases and V by 5 bases; bases with no gene match: 15. Germline lookup yields CDR1 SGHNT and CDR2 YENEEA. The CDR3 has 14 amino acids. The CDR3 nucleotides read TGTGCCAGCAGCAACCGGGACAGCCAGGATCGGGAGTACTTC. Translating gives CASSNRDSQDREYF. Drawing the rest from reference TRBV11-3 and TRBJ2-7, the complete variable domain is EAGVVQSPRYKIIEKKQPVAFWCNPISGHNTLYWYLQNLGQGPELLIRYENEEAVDDSQLPKDRFSAERLKGVDSTLKIQPAELGDSAVYLCASSNRDSQDREYFGPGTRLTVT.

The genes are TRBV16 and TRBJ2-1, with D possibly matching TRBD2 (5 bases). This CDR3 contains 13 residues. V was trimmed by 3 bases and J by 3 bases, leaving 6 bases between them. CDR1 is KGHSY and CDR2 is FQNENV in the germline V gene. The DNA for the CDR3 is TGTGCCAGCAGCCACCGGGGCTACAATGAGCAGTTCTTC. Translation gives CASSHRGYNEQFF.

The rearrangement joins TRBV21-1 to TRBJ2-5; the table's D call TRBD2 went unverified against the DNA. TRBV21-1 is shown as a pseudogene. This CDR3 comprises 14 residues. The CDR3, as DNA: TGTGCCAGCAGCTCCCGTATTCGGTTGGAGACCCAGTACTTC. Translation: CASSSRIRLETQYF.

The chain combines TRBV19 with TRBJ1-2; 7 positions match TRBD1. Germline CDR1 is LNHDA and CDR2 is SQIVND (reference sequence). Trimming removed 10 bases from V and 4 bases from J; junction bases left unmatched: 9. The CDR3 runs to 13 residues. The CDR3 here is CATRRGQIYGYTF. CDR3 DNA: TGTGCCACCCGACGGGGACAGATCTATGGCTACACCTTC.

This clone was detected once. The V call is TRBV7-8, the J call TRBJ2-3, with 9 bases aligning to TRBD1. Germline loops: CDR1 SGHVS, CDR2 FQNEAQ. There are 16 residues in the CDR3. The J segment lost 2 bases and the V segment lost 6 bases, leaving 9 bases of the junction unmatched. CDR3 in amino acids: CASSQRRDRDTDTQYF. The CDR3 DNA reads TGTGCCAGCAGTCAGAGGCGGGACAGGGACACAGATACGCAGTATTTT.

The V and J genes are TRBV4-1 and TRBJ2-7; maybe TRBD2 (6 bases). Germline V gene data show CDR1 as MGHRA and CDR2 as YSYEKL. This CDR3 comprises 17 residues. The V end was cut by 1 base, the J end by 0 bases, with 16 bases between. The CDR3 bases are TGCGCCAGCAGCCAAGGTGGGAGCGGGTCCAGCTCCTACGAGCAGTACTTC. Translating gives CASSQGGSGSSSYEQYF.

V usage is TRBV6-1 and J usage is TRBJ2-5; 7 nucleotides agree with TRBD2. The V and J ends lost 7 bases and 5 bases, in that order; junction bases with no gene match: 13. Germline V CDR1 and CDR2: MNHNS, SASEGT. CDR3 length: 15 residues. The CDR3 DNA sequence: TGTGCCAGCACCCATTTCCACCAGGGAGGGGAGACCCAGTACTTC. Residues: CASTHFHQGGETQYF.

V is TRBV19 and J is TRBJ1-2, with D hard to call. There are 13 residues in the CDR3. V was pared by 3 bases and J by 3 bases, with 8 bases between. Germline V gene lookup returns CDR1 LNHDA and CDR2 SQIVND (reference sequence). CDR3 residues: CASSIREYYGYTF. The CDR3 DNA follows: TGTGCCAGTAGTATCCGGGAATACTATGGCTACACCTTC. The variable domain in full, completed from reference TRBV19 and TRBJ1-2, reads DGGITQSPKYLFRKEGQNVTLSCEQNLNHDAMYWYRQDPGQGLRLIYYSQIVNDFQKGDIAEGYSVSREKKESFPLTVTSAQKNPTAFYLCASSIREYYGYTFGSGTRLTVV.

This clone was detected only once. V gene TRBV7-9 combines with J gene TRBJ2-7; TRBD2 is a possible D gene (6 bases). V lost 5 bases to trimming and J lost 2 bases, with 16 bases between them. This CDR3 spans 15 amino acids. Germline V gene data show CDR1 as SEHNR and CDR2 as FQNEAQ (reference sequence). The CDR3 loop is CASSPSTAGAYEQYF. The DNA for the CDR3 is TGTGCCAGCAGCCCATCCACAGCGGGTGCCTACGAGCAGTACTTC.

CDR3 protein: CASRWTGRTNEKLFF. The CDR3 DNA follows: TGTGCCAGCCGGTGGACAGGGCGCACTAATGAAAAACTGTTTTTT. This sequence joins TRBV2 and TRBJ1-4; 8 nucleotides line up with TRBD1. Germline trimming cut 8 bases from V and 2 bases from J; bases unmatched to any gene: 7. Germline-derived CDR1 and CDR2 are SNHLY and FYNNEI. This CDR3 contains 15 residues.

This chain connects TRBV9 to TRBJ1-2, with a weak D call TRBD1 (5 bases). The V end lost 3 bases, the J end lost 4 bases, and 13 bases lay between the germline ends. CDR1 and CDR2 (germline): SGDLS, YYNGEE. The CDR3 sequence is 14 residues long. The CDR3 DNA is TGTGCCAGCAGCGCGACAGCACACAGCTATGGCTACACCTTC. Translated, it gives CASSATAHSYGYTF.

The chain combines TRBV25-1 with TRBJ2-1; TRBD2 matches 9 bases. The germline V gene has CDR1 MGHDK and CDR2 SYGVNS. Trimming at V came to 6 bases and at J to 8 bases, leaving 11 bases not matched to a gene. The CDR3 extends over 15 amino acids. The CDR3 bases are TGTGCCAGCAGGAAGGGGGCTAGCGGGACTTATGAGCAGTTCTTC. This sequence encodes CASRKGASGTYEQFF.

The chain recombines TRBV10-3 with TRBJ2-4, with D perhaps TRBD2 (6 bases). V was pared by 2 bases and J by 6 bases, with 14 bases between. Germline V gene sequence: CDR1 ENHRY, CDR2 SYGVKD. The CDR3 extends over 15 amino acids. CDR3 loop: CAISEIRGRTNIQYF. The CDR3 coding sequence is TGTGCCATCAGTGAGATTAGAGGGAGGACAAACATTCAGTACTTC.

The genes are TRBV13 and TRBJ2-2; D might be TRBD1 (5 bases). Germline loops: CDR1 PRHDT, CDR2 FYEKMQ (reference sequence). V lost 2 bases and J lost 4, with 8 bases in between. The CDR3 totals 14 residues. The CDR3 spells CASSLTGSTGELFF. The CDR3 DNA reads as TGTGCCAGCAGCTTAACAGGAAGCACCGGGGAGCTGTTTTTT.

The chain links TRBV5-4 to TRBJ2-1; 7 bases line up with TRBD2. V lost 0 bases, J lost 0 bases, and 3 bases stayed unmatched. The CDR3 has 16 amino acids. Germline CDR1 is SGHNT and CDR2 is YYREEE (reference sequence). The CDR3 protein is CASSLASGSSYNEQFF. In nucleotides, the CDR3 is TGTGCCAGCAGCTTGGCTAGCGGAAGCTCCTACAATGAGCAGTTCTTC.

This clone was seen only a few times. This sequence joins TRBV6-6 and TRBJ1-5; D perhaps matches TRBD1 (5 bases). Deletions cut 1 base from V and 5 bases from J, with 9 bases between. In germline, CDR1 is MNHNY, CDR2 SVGAGI (reference sequence). This CDR3 is built from 14 residues. CDR3 sequence (DNA): TGTGCCAGCAGTTACTACCCGGGGGATCAGCCCCAGCATTTT. Protein: CASSYYPGDQPQHF.

The CDR3 DNA reads TGTGCCAGCAGCCTCTCTAGCGGGGGGTTAGACGGGGAGCTGTTTTTT. Its protein product is CASSLSSGGLDGELFF. J is TRBJ2-2 and V is TRBV7-6; 11 bases agree with TRBD2. The CDR3 runs 16 residues. V was pared by 5 bases and J by 7 bases, with 9 bases of the junction left unmatched. Germline values: CDR1 SGHVS, CDR2 FNYEAQ.